This T cell receptor (beta chain) was captured in a study of T cells expressing NK-cell markers. The CDR3 consists of 16 residues. The V gene's germline CDR1 is SGHRS and CDR2 YFSETQ. TCR beta libraries carry UMIs added by 5'RACE template switching. TCRdb reprocessed the 5' RACE reads, keeping one entry per CDR3 protein, no DNA. This specimen shows a few hundred thousand distinct CDR3 sequences; the ten leading clones hold more than 1.4%. The chain employs TRBV5-1 and TRBJ1-2; TCRdb outputs TRBD1, but without DNA this stays unchecked. Sequenced sample: blood T cells: a sorted CD56 or NKG2C T cell subset, CD4+ or CD8+ T cells, or bulk PBMC T cells (not recorded which). The receptor was isolated from a woman between 45 and 65 years old in good health. The CDR3 region is CASSSDGQHSNYGYTF.